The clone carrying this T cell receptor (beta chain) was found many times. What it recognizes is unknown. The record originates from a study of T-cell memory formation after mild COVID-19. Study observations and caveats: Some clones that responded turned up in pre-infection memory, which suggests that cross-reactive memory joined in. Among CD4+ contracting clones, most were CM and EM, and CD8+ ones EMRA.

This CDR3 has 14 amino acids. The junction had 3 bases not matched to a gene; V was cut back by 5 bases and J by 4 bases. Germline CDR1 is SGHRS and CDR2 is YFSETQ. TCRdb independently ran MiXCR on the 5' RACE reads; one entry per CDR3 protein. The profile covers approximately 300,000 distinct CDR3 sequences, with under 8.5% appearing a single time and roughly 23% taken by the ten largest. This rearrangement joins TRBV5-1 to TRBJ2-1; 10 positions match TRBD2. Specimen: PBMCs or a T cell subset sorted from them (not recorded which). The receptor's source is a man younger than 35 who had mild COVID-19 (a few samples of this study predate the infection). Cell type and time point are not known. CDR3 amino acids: CASRSGGAYNEQFF. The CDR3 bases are TGCGCCAGCAGAAGCGGGGGGGCTTACAATGAGCAGTTCTTC.